This T cell receptor beta chain is from a study of early T cells in non-severe SARS-CoV-2 infection. Whole-study findings and limits: VDJdb-based annotation leaned toward anti-spike CD8 responses and missed private and CD4 specificities.

TCRdb passed the 5' RACE reads through MiXCR, listing each CDR3 protein once. Among more than 60,000 distinct CDR3 sequences, about 12% were seen once, and the ten largest hold about 6.4%. A few counts support this clonotype. Its antigen is still unknown. The sample comprised whole blood. The receptor was isolated from an adult who was a healthcare worker with PCR-confirmed SARS-CoV-2 infection or an uninfected control (not recorded which).

The CDR3 nucleotides are TGTGCCAGCAGCCACGGACAGGCCTTCTATGGCTACACCTTC. It translates to CASSHGQAFYGYTF. This chain links TRBV7-9 with TRBJ1-2; 7 nucleotides match TRBD1. The CDR3 totals 14 residues. Germline CDR1 is SEHNR and CDR2 is FQNEAQ (reference sequence). V shed 5 bases, J shed 4 bases, and the junction held 7 bases outside the gene matches. The full variable domain, in which reference TRBV7-9 and TRBJ1-2 provide the parts outside the CDR3, is DTGVSQNPRHKITKRGQNVTFRCDPISEHNRLYWYRQTLGQGPEFLTYFQNEAQLEKSRLLSDRFSAERPKGSFSTLEIQRTEQGDSAMYLCASSHGQAFYGYTFGSGTRLTVV.